Shown below are 25 T cell receptor beta chains from a single sample sequenced in a study of OX40 agonist ivuxolimab in advanced cancers. Profiled with immunoSEQ multiplex PCR; TCRdb holds only in-frame clones, not every one. This sample has more than 55,000 clones, with approximately 85% found just once. Source: CD4+ or CD8+ T cells sorted from blood, taken in a trial of the OX40 agonist ivuxolimab. The receptor set was obtained from an adult with an advanced solid tumor such as melanoma, head and neck, liver or kidney cancer.

The chain is built from TRBV27 and TRBJ2-1; perhaps TRBD2 as D (6 bases). The CDR3 sequence is 13 residues long. Germline V gives CDR1 MNHEY, CDR2 SMNVEV (reference sequence). V shed 6 bases and J shed 6 bases, with 12 bases lying between them. The CDR3 here is CASSGLGGNEQFF. CDR3 bases: TGTGCCAGCAGCGGACTGGGGGGCAATGAGCAGTTCTTC.

The J gene is TRBJ2-3, the V gene TRBV7-2, with D tentatively TRBD1 (7 bases). This CDR3 has 16 residues. The V end lost 1 base, the J end lost 4 bases, and 15 bases lay between the germline ends. Per the germline V gene, CDR1 is SGHTA and CDR2 is FQGNSA. The CDR3 DNA reads as TGTGCCAGCAGCTTAGACGCGGCAGGGGGGTCAGATACGCAGTATTTT. This sequence encodes CASSLDAAGGSDTQYF.

This rearrangement joins TRBV7-3 to TRBJ2-1; no reliable D call. V was pared by 4 bases and J by 5 bases, with 9 bases between. Germline CDR1 SGHTA, CDR2 FQGTGA. CDR3 size: 13 residues. CDR3 bases: TGTGCCAGCAGCTCCGGACCTCACAATGAGCAGTTCTTC. Protein: CASSSGPHNEQFF.

The chain combines TRBV6-5 with TRBJ2-1; a possible D gene is TRBD2 (7 bases). Trimming removed 0 bases from V and 12 bases from J, with 18 bases in between. Germline CDR1 reads MNHEY; CDR2 reads SVGAGI. CDR3 size: 15 residues. CDR3 sequence (DNA): TGTGCCAGCAGTTACTCGTCACTGGGGGCGGGAGCGCAGTTCTTC. It specifies CASSYSSLGAGAQFF.

The rearrangement joins TRBV15 to TRBJ1-2; 8 nucleotides agree with TRBD1. Per germline, CDR1 LNHNV and CDR2 YYDKDF (reference sequence). The CDR3 totals 17 residues. Unmatched junction bases numbered 10, after V lost 0 bases and J lost 4 bases. CDR3 residues: CATSRDLQTGASYGYTF. DNA of the CDR3: TGTGCCACCAGCAGAGATCTTCAGACAGGGGCCAGCTATGGCTACACCTTC.

The rearrangement joins TRBV19 to TRBJ1-5, with TRBD1 as a possible D gene (5 bases). This CDR3 spans 15 amino acids. Germline CDR1 LNHDA, CDR2 SQIVND (reference sequence). With 3 bases removed from V and 3 bases from J, the gap between germline ends came to 12 bases. The CDR3 spells CASSIYGQINQPQHF. CDR3 DNA sequence: TGTGCCAGTAGTATCTACGGACAAATCAATCAGCCCCAGCATTTT.

The chain is built from TRBV6-6 and TRBJ1-5; 9 nucleotides match TRBD1. Germline V CDR1 and CDR2: MNHNY, SVGAGI (reference sequence). The J segment lost 4 bases and the V segment lost 6 bases, leaving 10 bases of the junction unmatched. The CDR3 length is 16 residues. The CDR3 loop is CASRDPGQGSNQPQHF. CDR3 nucleotide sequence: TGTGCCAGCAGGGACCCGGGACAGGGTTCGAATCAGCCCCAGCATTTT.

This sequence joins TRBV6-6 and TRBJ2-7; D remains ambiguous. Trimming stripped 4 bases from V and 4 bases from J, with 8 bases between. The germline CDR1 and CDR2 sequences are MNHNY and SVGAGI (reference sequence). This CDR3 has 12 amino acids. The CDR3 loop reads CASSFSTYEQYF. In nucleotides, the CDR3 is TGTGCCAGCAGTTTTTCCACATACGAGCAGTACTTC.

This CDR3 reads CASSSGVGMNTEAFF. In DNA, the CDR3 is TGTGCCAGCAGCTCAGGTGTCGGTATGAACACTGAAGCTTTCTTT. The chain is built from TRBV7-9 and TRBJ1-1; D gene unclear. Looked up from germline, CDR1 is SEHNR and CDR2 is FQNEAQ (reference sequence). V was pared by 4 bases and J by 0 bases, with 12 bases between. This CDR3 region has 15 residues.

The chain combines TRBV27 with TRBJ2-3, with 8 bases matching TRBD1. Germline CDR1 MNHEY, CDR2 SMNVEV (reference sequence). This CDR3 has 15 residues. V shed 3 bases, J shed 2 bases, and the junction held 4 bases outside the gene matches. The CDR3 reads CASSFGTGPTDTQYF. In DNA form, the CDR3 reads TGTGCCAGCAGTTTCGGGACAGGTCCCACAGATACGCAGTATTTT.

Note on this clone: The junction shows a germline mismatch at one end, possibly a read error. This chain links TRBV5-1 with TRBJ1-5; D is perhaps TRBD1 (6 bases). Germline values: CDR1 SGHRS, CDR2 YFSETQ. There are 13 residues in the CDR3. CDR3 region: CASSLGGGESQHF. The CDR3 nucleotides read TGTGCCAGCAGCTTGGGAGGGGGTGAGTCCCAGCATTTT.

J is TRBJ1-5 and V is TRBV15; D remains ambiguous. Germline CDR1 reads LNHNV; CDR2 reads YYDKDF (reference sequence). Between the trimmed V and J ends, which lost 0 bases and 0 bases, there was a span of 12 bases. The CDR3 is 17 residues long. The CDR3 coding sequence is TGTGCCACCAGCAGAGAACCTAGGTCTGTTAGCAATCAGCCCCAGCATTTT. This encodes CATSREPRSVSNQPQHF.

The V call is TRBV6-5, the J call TRBJ2-7, with 7 bases aligning to TRBD1. This CDR3 is 15 amino acids long. With V trimmed by 5 bases and J by 2 bases, 9 bases remained unmatched. Germline CDR1 and CDR2: MNHEY and SVGAGI. The CDR3 is CASSKQTGLTYEQYF. The CDR3 coding sequence is TGTGCCAGCAGTAAACAGACAGGGCTCACCTACGAGCAGTACTTC.

The chain joins TRBV9 to TRBJ2-7; 11 bases align to TRBD1. This CDR3 is built from 15 residues. The junction had 6 bases not matched to a gene; V was cut back by 1 base and J by 6 bases. CDR1 is SGDLS and CDR2 is YYNGEE in the germline V gene. CDR3 sequence: CASSVMGQGGSEQYF. The CDR3 DNA reads TGTGCCAGCAGCGTAATGGGACAGGGGGGGTCCGAGCAGTACTTC.

The chain links TRBV29-1 to TRBJ2-1; D is undetermined. V dropped 2 bases and J dropped 9 bases, with 11 bases sitting between them. Germline-derived CDR1 and CDR2 are SQVTM and ANQGSEA. The CDR3 sequence is 12 residues long. CDR3 protein: CSVETFGTEQFF. As DNA, the CDR3 is TGCAGCGTTGAAACGTTTGGTACTGAGCAGTTCTTC.

Turning to this clone: A read error may produce the germline difference seen at one junction end. This rearrangement joins TRBV5-4 to TRBJ1-2; possible D gene TRBD1, 5 bases. Germline loops: CDR1 SGHNT, CDR2 YYREEE (reference sequence). The CDR3 runs 15 residues. CDR3 residues: CASSQDWSGNYGYTF. The CDR3 DNA is TGCGCCAGCAGCCAAGATTGGTCAGGGAATTATGGCTACACCTTC.

The chain's CDR3 is CASSLTGGLGTNEQFF. Written as DNA, the CDR3 is TGTGCCAGCAGCTTAACTGGCGGCCTAGGCACCAATGAGCAGTTCTTC. The chain is built from TRBV7-3 and TRBJ2-1; D uncertain. Germline assignment: CDR1 SGHTA and CDR2 FQGTGA. V dropped 0 bases and J dropped 6 bases, with 15 bases sitting between them. This CDR3 has 16 residues. Looking up the rest from reference TRBV7-3 and TRBJ2-1 gives the full variable domain: GAGVSQTPSNKVTEKGKYVELRCDPISGHTALYWYRQSLGQGPEFLIYFQGTGAADDSGLPNDRFFAVRPEGSVSTLKIQRTERGDSAVYLCASSLTGGLGTNEQFFGPGTRLTVL.

J is TRBJ1-1 and V is TRBV7-6; no definite D call. CDR3 length equals 13 residues. The germline gives CDR1 SGHVS, CDR2 FNYEAQ. The V end lost 6 bases, the J end lost 1 base, and 9 bases lay between the germline ends. CDR3 nucleotide sequence: TGTGCCAGCAGTGCCGTCGAGAACACTGAAGCTTTCTTT. The encoded protein is CASSAVENTEAFF.

The genes are TRBV11-2 and TRBJ2-2, with D possibly being TRBD1 (6 bases). The ends were cut back, 6 bases at V and 4 bases at J, with 18 bases in the middle. The CDR3 consists of 16 residues. Germline assignment: CDR1 SGHAT and CDR2 FQNNGV. CDR3 protein: CASSRRTGRSTGELFF. The CDR3 region has the DNA TGTGCCAGCAGTCGAAGAACAGGGCGAAGCACCGGGGAGCTGTTTTTT.

The chain employs TRBV30 and TRBJ2-1; D gene unclear. The CDR3 spans 11 residues. Trimming cost V 2 bases and J 6 bases, with 5 bases left between them. Looked up from germline, CDR1 is GTSNPN and CDR2 is SVGIG (reference sequence). CDR3 region: CAWSPGNEQFF. The CDR3 DNA reads as TGTGCCTGGAGTCCCGGCAATGAGCAGTTCTTC.

The chain uses TRBV2 and TRBJ2-3; 8 bases fit TRBD1. This CDR3 contains 13 residues. The junction had 7 bases not matched to a gene; V was cut back by 11 bases and J by 3 bases. Germline lookup yields CDR1 SNHLY and CDR2 FYNNEI. In nucleotides, the CDR3 is TGTGCCGGGCAGGGGGCTATAACAGATACGCAGTATTTT. Protein: CAGQGAITDTQYF.

This chain connects TRBV7-2 to TRBJ1-1; the D is unclear. The CDR3 contains 16 residues. Germline assignment: CDR1 SGHTA and CDR2 FQGNSA. V lost 3 bases and J lost 5, with 19 bases in between. CDR3 residues: CASSLSETRVRTEAFF. Written as DNA, the CDR3 is TGTGCCAGCAGCTTGAGCGAAACCCGGGTCCGAACTGAAGCTTTCTTT.

CDR3 DNA: TGTGCCAGCAGTTCCCGGACAGAATATAATTCACCCCTCCACTTT. It encodes CASSSRTEYNSPLHF. This chain joins TRBV28 and TRBJ1-6; possible D gene TRBD1, 6 bases. CDR1 and CDR2 from the germline V gene are MDHEN and SYDVKM. The CDR3 has 15 residues. V was cut by 4 bases and J by 4 bases, with 11 bases left in between.

The CDR3 DNA follows: TGTGCCAGTAGTGAGTCTGGCTCCTACGAGCAGTACTTC. The encoded protein is CASSESGSYEQYF. This rearrangement joins TRBV19 to TRBJ2-7; D not resolved. V was clipped by 5 bases and J by 0 bases, with 8 bases between them. CDR3 length equals 13 residues. CDR1 is LNHDA and CDR2 is SQIVND in the germline V gene (reference sequence). The whole variable domain, filled in from reference TRBV19 and TRBJ2-7, reads DGGITQSPKYLFRKEGQNVTLSCEQNLNHDAMYWYRQDPGQGLRLIYYSQIVNDFQKGDIAEGYSVSREKKESFPLTVTSAQKNPTAFYLCASSESGSYEQYFGPGTRLTVT.

CDR3 sequence reads: CASDTTGGSYEQYF. CDR3 nucleotide sequence: TGTGCTAGTGACACGACGGGCGGGTCCTACGAGCAGTACTTC. The chain uses TRBV12-5 and TRBJ2-7; weak D call: TRBD2 (5 bases). In germline, CDR1 is LGHNT, CDR2 FRNRAP. The CDR3 contains 14 residues. The V end lost 7 bases, the J end lost 1 base, and 14 bases lay between the germline ends.